This TCR beta chain was observed in a study of blood T cell repertoires in COVID-19. The wider study: The samples span acute and convalescent COVID-19 from the United States, Italy and Spain. Sample material is recorded as cDNA or gDNA derived from T cells, B-cell-depleted T cells, or PBMCs.

Per the authors' pipeline: From reference gene primer amplification, estimates of nucleated cell counts were derived. Repertoires were generated with immunoSEQ multiplex PCR, while TCRdb's copy carries only in-frame clones and drops some. That table is the source of V, J and clone size, and D and trimming were worked out from the DNA. The table shows over 60,000 clones, with 82% occurring only once. Germline loops: CDR1 SGHDT, CDR2 YYEEEE. The CDR3 is 14 residues long. V was pared by 0 bases and J by 6 bases, with 13 bases between. This receptor was identified in a man at least 80 years old with active COVID-19. Sequencing was performed on peripheral blood. This chain joins TRBV5-6 and TRBJ2-7, with D possibly matching TRBD2 (6 bases). CDR3 bases: TGTGCCAGCAGCTTGGTTCAGGGAGGTTCCGAGCAGTACTTC. It is translated as CASSLVQGGSEQYF.